This entry is about one T cell receptor (beta chain). Germline values: CDR1 GTSNPN, CDR2 SVGIG (reference sequence). The CDR3 loop spans 11 amino acids. The germline V and J ends were trimmed by 5 bases and 4 bases, with 9 bases remaining between them. Over several immunoSEQ plates, each subset's genomic DNA was distributed in even portions. Assay: immunoSEQ multiplex PCR; the TCRdb copy retains only in-frame clones and omits some. The sample contains more than 1.2 million clones, less than 99% of which appear only once. Only Caucasian adults living in Nashville, Tennessee served as donors. These data are taken from a study of shared clonotypes between healthy human individuals. The wider study: CD4 naive and CD4 memory each took three plates per donor, while CD8 naive took two and CD8 memory one.

The TCR was taken from a man aged 25-45 years in good health. The sequencing input was naive CD4+ T cells sorted from blood. The subset was: CD45RA+ positively selected. The rearrangement links TRBV30 to TRBJ2-7; D is undetermined. CDR3 in DNA: TGTGCCTGGGGAACAAGTTACGAGCAGTACTTC. It specifies CAWGTSYEQYF.